This TCR beta chain was captured in a study of T-cell reconstitution after alpha-beta-depleted transplantation in children. To note about this clonotype: Its antigen is still unknown.

Study-wide results and caveats: There were some patients whose high TCRbeta diversity at day 60 came from surviving recipient T cells and thymic progenitors. Expanded clones from the graft, numbering several hundred, reportedly supplied alpha-beta T cells about two months after transplant. One year post-transplant, T-cell counts and diversity were largely derived from T cells produced anew.

TCRbeta library construction was performed incorporating unique molecular identifiers. TCRdb reprocessed the PCR reads via MiXCR and lists one record per CDR3 protein. Found here are around 960,000 distinct CDR3 sequences, around 30% of them singletons; the top ten hold roughly 30%. The sequencing here drew on PBMCs, mostly from graft donor cells, taken 360 days after TCRalphabeta/CD19-depleted stem cell transplant. The TCR was taken from a boy in the first two years of life who had a stem cell transplant for SCID, so the T cells may come from the graft donor.

The CDR3 here is CATSAGTSRDTQYF. The DNA of the CDR3 is TGTGCCACCAGCGCAGGGACTAGTCGAGATACGCAGTATTTT. The chain employs TRBV15 and TRBJ2-3; 8 bases are shared with TRBD2. This CDR3 comprises 14 residues. Germline V CDR1 and CDR2: LNHNV, YYDKDF (reference sequence). V shed 5 bases, J shed 5 bases, and the junction held 6 bases outside the gene matches. Looking up the rest from reference TRBV15 and TRBJ2-3 gives the full variable domain: DAMVIQNPRYQVTQFGKPVTLSCSQTLNHNVMYWYQQKSSQAPKLLFHYYDKDFNNEADTPDNFQSRRPNTSFCFLDIRSPGLGDTAMYLCATSAGTSRDTQYFGPGTRLTVL.